The subject of this entry is one T cell receptor beta chain. This CDR3 spans 13 amino acids. Trimming stripped 1 base from V and 6 bases from J, with 6 bases between. The data were taken from a study of blood T cell repertoires in COVID-19. In the study overall: Both acute and convalescent COVID-19 samples were obtained from the United States, Italy and Spain.

The Seattle patients, enrolled during active infection, were followed longitudinally. The authors' processing: Amplified reference gene primers provided the basis for estimating nucleated cell counts. Repertoires were generated with immunoSEQ multiplex PCR, while TCRdb's copy carries only in-frame clones and drops some. V and J calls and clone size are as listed in that table; D and trimming were resolved from the DNA. The sample shows roughly 88,000 clones, around 88% of them seen only once. The origin of this receptor is a woman aged 60-75 years with COVID-19, enrolled during active disease. Sequencing input: peripheral blood. This chain joins TRBV12-3 or TRBV12-4 and TRBJ2-2; TRBD2 is a possible D gene (6 bases). The CDR3 DNA sequence: TGTGCCAGCAGTTTAGGGGGGGCCGGGGAGCTGTTTTTT. Its protein product is CASSLGGAGELFF.